A single sample gave rise to the 26 T cell receptor beta chains below, sequenced in a study of blood T cell repertoires in COVID-19. Clones were read by immunoSEQ multiplex PCR, and TCRdb kept only the in-frame ones, dropping some. The sample includes some 140,000 clones, around 78% seen only once; the top ten take less than 14%. Sequencing was carried out using peripheral blood. The origin of the receptors is a human donor in a cohort sampled during active COVID-19.

The chain uses TRBV27 and TRBJ2-4, with 10 bases aligning to TRBD1. The germline V gene encodes CDR1 MNHEY and CDR2 SMNVEV (reference sequence). Losses at the gene ends were 4 bases for V and 3 bases for J; bases not matched to a gene: 15. The CDR3 is 19 amino acids. In DNA, the CDR3 is TGTGCCAGCAGTTCCCGGACAGGGGGAAACCCGGGGGGCAAAAACATTCAGTACTTC. It yields the protein CASSSRTGGNPGGKNIQYF.

V usage is TRBV15 and J usage is TRBJ2-1; TRBD1 agrees at 8 bases. Germline V lookup: CDR1 LNHNV, CDR2 YYDKDF (reference sequence). CDR3 size: 15 residues. The trim removed 0 bases at V and 4 bases at J, leaving 2 bases unmatched. The CDR3: CATSREDRGYNEQFF. In nucleotides, the CDR3 is TGTGCCACCAGCAGAGAAGACAGGGGATACAATGAGCAGTTCTTC.

The chain joins TRBV2 to TRBJ1-5, with 8 bases matching TRBD1. This CDR3 is built from 15 residues. The V gene's germline CDR1 is SNHLY and CDR2 FYNNEI. Trimming removed 4 bases from V and 5 bases from J; junction bases left unmatched: 7. In DNA form, the CDR3 reads TGTGCCAGCAGTGCGGCCGGGACAGGATATCAGCCCCAGCATTTT. Its protein is CASSAAGTGYQPQHF.

The V and J genes are TRBV4-2 and TRBJ1-4; D unresolved. CDR3 size: 18 residues. Trimming shortened V by 0 bases and J by 4 bases, and 18 bases separated the two germline ends. Germline assignment: CDR1 LGHNA and CDR2 YNFKEQ. CDR3 sequence reads: CASSQEESAVARNEKLFF. DNA of the CDR3: TGTGCCAGCAGCCAAGAGGAATCCGCAGTAGCCCGTAATGAAAAACTGTTTTTT.

This clone was observed a single time. The chain uses TRBV5-6 and TRBJ1-4; TRBD1 aligns across 7 bases. The junction had 12 bases not matched to a gene; V was cut back by 2 bases and J by 8 bases. CDR1 SGHDT and CDR2 YYEEEE come from the germline V gene. CDR3 size: 16 residues. The CDR3, as DNA: TGTGCCAGCAGCTTACGCAGGGACAGATGGATCGAAAAACTGTTTTTT. The encoded protein is CASSLRRDRWIEKLFF.

This chain links TRBV6-5 with TRBJ2-7, with 10 bases aligning to TRBD2. The V and J ends lost 6 bases and 6 bases, in that order; junction bases with no gene match: 11. CDR1 and CDR2 (germline): MNHEY, SVGAGI. CDR3 length equals 15 residues. CDR3 in amino acids: CASSPPSGGAAEQYF. Here the CDR3 DNA reads TGTGCCAGCAGCCCCCCGAGCGGGGGGGCGGCCGAGCAGTACTTC.

In its sample, this clone was seen once. The chain joins TRBV7-8 to TRBJ2-7, with 7 bases that match TRBD2. V was pared by 7 bases and J by 1 base, with 4 bases of the junction left unmatched. The CDR3 extends over 13 amino acids. Germline V lookup: CDR1 SGHVS, CDR2 FQNEAQ. CDR3 residues: CASIRGGSYEQYF. As DNA, the CDR3 is TGTGCCAGCATTAGGGGAGGGTCCTACGAGCAGTACTTC.

This chain uses TRBV6-5 with TRBJ2-7; D is perhaps TRBD2 (5 bases). The V gene's germline CDR1 is MNHEY and CDR2 SVGAGI. The CDR3 consists of 15 residues. The V and J ends lost 8 bases and 3 bases respectively, with 20 bases between them. The CDR3 DNA sequence: TGTGCCAGCTCTCCCATCGCTCTGGGAGTCTACGAGCAGTACTTC. Its protein product is CASSPIALGVYEQYF.

The V call is TRBV19, the J call TRBJ1-4; D ambiguous. This CDR3 has 13 residues. Germline values: CDR1 LNHDA, CDR2 SQIVND (reference sequence). V was clipped by 5 bases and J by 0 bases, with 4 bases between them. The CDR3 DNA follows: TGTGCCAGTAGTCAGACAACTAATGAAAAACTGTTTTTT. Protein: CASSQTTNEKLFF.

The rearrangement links TRBV4-1 to TRBJ2-5; 14 positions match TRBD2. V lost 1 base, J lost 1 base, and 2 bases stayed unmatched. The CDR3 spans 17 residues. Germline V lookup: CDR1 MGHRA, CDR2 YSYEKL. Here the CDR3 DNA reads TGCGCCAGCAGCCAAGGGACTAGCGGGGGGACCCAAGAGACCCAGTACTTC. Translation: CASSQGTSGGTQETQYF.

The chain links TRBV7-8 to TRBJ2-1, with 9 bases that match TRBD1. Trimming removed 7 bases from V and 5 bases from J; junction bases left unmatched: 21. Germline CDR1 and CDR2: SGHVS and FQNEAQ. The CDR3 loop spans 19 amino acids. DNA of the CDR3: TGTGCCAGCACCCGGACAGGGGCGGGGGTCCTCGGAGACGACAATGAGCAGTTCTTC. Encoded protein: CASTRTGAGVLGDDNEQFF. Full variable domain (missing parts from reference TRBV7-8 and TRBJ2-1): GAGVSQSPRYKVAKRGQDVALRCDPISGHVSLFWYQQALGQGPEFLTYFQNEAQLDKSGLPSDRFFAERPEGSVSTLKIQRTQQEDSAVYLCASTRTGAGVLGDDNEQFFGPGTRLTVL.

The chain links TRBV3-1 (or the pseudogene TRBV3-2) to TRBJ2-1; D call uncertain. The ends were cut back, 4 bases at V and 6 bases at J, with 16 bases in the middle. This CDR3 comprises 15 residues. Per germline, CDR1 LGHDT and CDR2 YNNKEL (reference sequence). The CDR3 reads CASSPQEVGTNEQFF. The CDR3 nucleotides are TGTGCCAGCAGCCCACAAGAGGTAGGAACCAATGAGCAGTTCTTC.

CDR3 loop: CASKWQGNSPLHF. In DNA, the CDR3 is TGTGCCAGTAAGTGGCAGGGAAATTCACCCCTCCACTTT. The J gene is TRBJ1-6, the V gene TRBV19; D is possibly TRBD1 (5 bases). With 7 bases removed from V and 7 bases from J, the gap between germline ends came to 11 bases. From germline, CDR1 is LNHDA and CDR2 SQIVND (reference sequence). There are 13 residues in the CDR3.

V and J are TRBV13 and TRBJ2-3, with a tentative D call TRBD1 (7 bases). Per the germline V gene, CDR1 is PRHDT and CDR2 is FYEKMQ (reference sequence). CDR3 size: 16 residues. With 5 bases removed from V and 3 bases from J, the gap between germline ends came to 18 bases. The CDR3: CASSRGSGGLTDTQYF. CDR3 nucleotides: TGTGCCAGCAGCCGCGGTTCAGGGGGACTGACAGATACGCAGTATTTT. The full variable domain, with the rest looked up from reference TRBV13 and TRBJ2-3, is AAGVIQSPRHLIKEKRETATLKCYPIPRHDTVYWYQQGPGQDPQFLISFYEKMQSDKGSIPDRFSAQQFSDYHSELNMSSLELGDSALYFCASSRGSGGLTDTQYFGPGTRLTVL.

The gene calls are TRBV6-5 and TRBJ1-2; no clear D gene. Germline CDR1 and CDR2: MNHEY and SVGAGI. This CDR3 is built from 14 residues. Trimming removed 5 bases from V and 4 bases from J, with 14 bases in between. CDR3: CASSPTNRGYGYTF. In nucleotides, the CDR3 is TGTGCCAGCAGTCCCACCAACCGGGGCTATGGCTACACCTTC.

This clone is large by share. This sequence joins TRBV6-4 and TRBJ2-3; tentative D call: TRBD1 (6 bases). The V end lost 9 bases, the J end lost 2 bases, and 24 bases lay between the germline ends. Germline V gives CDR1 MRHNA, CDR2 SNTAGT. The CDR3 length is 17 residues. For the CDR3, the DNA is TGTGCCAGTCCTAAGGGTTGTAGGACAGACCTCACAGATACGCAGTATTTT. This translates into CASPKGCRTDLTDTQYF.

The rearrangement links TRBV7-9 to TRBJ1-1; 9 nucleotides line up with TRBD1. Germline CDR1 SEHNR, CDR2 FQNEAQ (reference sequence). The CDR3 totals 16 residues. J gave up 0 bases and V 5 bases, and 7 bases lay outside the gene matches. CDR3 sequence: CASSPGQGSVNTEAFF. In DNA, the CDR3 is TGTGCCAGCAGCCCGGGACAGGGATCCGTGAACACTGAAGCTTTCTTT.

V gene TRBV9 combines with J gene TRBJ2-3, with 9 positions matching TRBD2. CDR1 is SGDLS, CDR2 YYNGEE, per germline. J gave up 6 bases and V 0 bases, and 11 bases lay outside the gene matches. This CDR3 has 17 amino acids. This chain's CDR3 is CASSVAWGGGASDTQYF. In nucleotides, the CDR3 is TGTGCCAGCAGCGTAGCGTGGGGCGGGGGGGCTTCGGATACGCAGTATTTT. Full variable domain (missing parts from reference TRBV9 and TRBJ2-3): DSGVTQTPKHLITATGQRVTLRCSPRSGDLSVYWYQQSLDQGLQFLIQYYNGEERAKGNILERFSAQQFPDLHSELNLSSLELGDSALYFCASSVAWGGGASDTQYFGPGTRLTVL.

This chain connects TRBV4-1 to TRBJ2-7; D is unclear. The V and J ends lost 5 bases and 3 bases respectively, with 11 bases between them. This CDR3 comprises 13 residues. The germline V gene has CDR1 MGHRA and CDR2 YSYEKL. The CDR3 nucleotides read TGCGCCAGCAGCGCCCACATTGACTACGAGCAGTACTTC. As protein: CASSAHIDYEQYF.

The sample holds one count of this clone. The chain links TRBV5-4 to TRBJ2-2; 8 bases fit TRBD2. Germline V gene lookup returns CDR1 SGHNT and CDR2 YYREEE (reference sequence). The CDR3 consists of 16 residues. The J segment lost 2 bases and the V segment lost 4 bases, leaving 7 bases of the junction unmatched. The CDR3 reads CASSLGLAHNTGELFF. The DNA of the CDR3 is TGTGCCAGCAGCCTCGGACTAGCCCACAACACCGGGGAGCTGTTTTTT.

The chain recombines TRBV24-1 with TRBJ2-1, with D possibly matching TRBD1 (6 bases). CDR3 length: 15 residues. CDR1 KGHDR and CDR2 SFDVKD come from the germline V gene. Trimming stripped 2 bases from V and 2 bases from J, with 9 bases between. The CDR3 coding sequence is TGTGCCACCAGTGATTCAGGGGCCCCCTACAATGAGCAGTTCTTC. Translated, it gives CATSDSGAPYNEQFF.

This clone was detected once. This chain uses TRBV19 with TRBJ2-7, with 7 bases aligning to TRBD2. The V and J ends lost 4 bases and 2 bases, in that order; junction bases with no gene match: 5. This CDR3 spans 14 amino acids. The germline V gene has CDR1 LNHDA and CDR2 SQIVND (reference sequence). The CDR3 loop reads CASSKRDGTYEQYF. The CDR3 DNA reads TGTGCCAGTAGTAAGCGGGACGGCACCTACGAGCAGTACTTC.

The chain carries TRBV10-3 and TRBJ2-3; D not resolved. V lost 4 bases and J lost 1, with 6 bases in between. Germline V lookup: CDR1 ENHRY, CDR2 SYGVKD. The CDR3 runs 13 residues. The CDR3 nucleotides read TGTGCCATCAGTGGAACAGGCACAGATACGCAGTATTTT. This codes for CAISGTGTDTQYF.

The rearrangement uses TRBV3-1 (or the pseudogene TRBV3-2) and TRBJ1-2; D might be TRBD1 (6 bases). V lost 4 bases, J lost 1 base, and 16 bases lay in between. Germline V gene data show CDR1 as LGHDT and CDR2 as YNNKEL (reference sequence). CDR3 length: 16 amino acids. The CDR3 loop reads CASSPPPGHLNYGYTF. DNA of the CDR3: TGTGCCAGCAGCCCTCCCCCGGGACACCTTAACTATGGCTACACCTTC.

The chain is built from TRBV6-1 and TRBJ1-5; D is undetermined. The CDR3 is made up of 13 amino acids. V was clipped by 2 bases and J by 1 base, with 3 bases between them. In germline, CDR1 is MNHNS, CDR2 SASEGT. CDR3 sequence reads: CASSEQSNQPQHF. In DNA form, the CDR3 reads TGTGCCAGCAGTGAACAAAGCAATCAGCCCCAGCATTTT.

This sequence joins TRBV7-9 and TRBJ2-1; 10 bases fit TRBD2. V lost 3 bases, J lost 9 bases, and 14 bases stayed unmatched. The CDR3 sequence is 17 residues long. Germline CDR1 is SEHNR and CDR2 is FQNEAQ (reference sequence). The CDR3 bases are TGTGCCAGCAGCTTCCCCGGGACTAGCGCTTTACTGGGTGAGCAGTTCTTC. This encodes CASSFPGTSALLGEQFF.